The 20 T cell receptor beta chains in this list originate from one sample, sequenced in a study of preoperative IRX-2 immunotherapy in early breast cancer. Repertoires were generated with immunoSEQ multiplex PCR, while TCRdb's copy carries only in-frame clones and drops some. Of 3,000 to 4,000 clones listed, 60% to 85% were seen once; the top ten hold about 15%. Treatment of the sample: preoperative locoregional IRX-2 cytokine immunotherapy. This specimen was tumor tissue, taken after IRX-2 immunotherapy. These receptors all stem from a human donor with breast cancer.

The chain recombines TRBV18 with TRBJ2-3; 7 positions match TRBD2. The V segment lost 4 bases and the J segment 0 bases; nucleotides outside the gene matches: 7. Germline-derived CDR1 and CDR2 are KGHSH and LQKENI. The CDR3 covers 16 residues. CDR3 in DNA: TGTGCCAGCTCACGTGGGAGGGCAGCTAGCACAGATACGCAGTATTTT. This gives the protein CASSRGRAASTDTQYF.

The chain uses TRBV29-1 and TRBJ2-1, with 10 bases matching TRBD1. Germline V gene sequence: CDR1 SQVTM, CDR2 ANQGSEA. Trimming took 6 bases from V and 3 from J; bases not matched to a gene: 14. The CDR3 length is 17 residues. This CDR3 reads CSVSGQGLKGFYNEQFF. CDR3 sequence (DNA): TGCAGCGTCTCGGGACAGGGGCTAAAAGGGTTCTACAATGAGCAGTTCTTC.

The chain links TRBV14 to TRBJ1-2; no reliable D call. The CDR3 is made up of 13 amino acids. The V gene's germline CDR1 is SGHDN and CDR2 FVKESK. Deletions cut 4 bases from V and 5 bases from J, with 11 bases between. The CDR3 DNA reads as TGTGCCAGCAGCCCGCAGGATCGGTATGGCTACACCTTC. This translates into CASSPQDRYGYTF.

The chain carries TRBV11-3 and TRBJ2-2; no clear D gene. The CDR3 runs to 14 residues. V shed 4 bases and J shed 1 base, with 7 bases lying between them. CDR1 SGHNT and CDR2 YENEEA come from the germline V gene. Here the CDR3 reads CASSWAENTGELFF. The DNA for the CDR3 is TGTGCCAGCAGCTGGGCAGAGAACACCGGGGAGCTGTTTTTT.

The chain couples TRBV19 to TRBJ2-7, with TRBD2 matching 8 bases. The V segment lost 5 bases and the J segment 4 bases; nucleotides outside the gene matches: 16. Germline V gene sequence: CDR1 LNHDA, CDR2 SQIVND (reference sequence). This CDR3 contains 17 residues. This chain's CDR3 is CASSPRTSPLMGYEQYF. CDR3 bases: TGTGCCAGTAGTCCCCGGACTAGCCCCCTTATGGGATACGAGCAGTACTTC.

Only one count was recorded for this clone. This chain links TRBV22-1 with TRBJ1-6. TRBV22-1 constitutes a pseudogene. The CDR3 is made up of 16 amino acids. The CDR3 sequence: CASSLKEPGRSSPLHF. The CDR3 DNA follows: TGTGCCAGCAGTTTGAAAGAGCCCGGAAGGTCGTCACCCCTCCACTTT.

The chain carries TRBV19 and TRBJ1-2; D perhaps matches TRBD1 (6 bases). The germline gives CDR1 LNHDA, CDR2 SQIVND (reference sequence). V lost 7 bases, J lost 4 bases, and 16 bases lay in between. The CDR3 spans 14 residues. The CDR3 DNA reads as TGTGCCAGTAACGGGGCAGGGGTAGCCTATGGCTACACCTTC. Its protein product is CASNGAGVAYGYTF.

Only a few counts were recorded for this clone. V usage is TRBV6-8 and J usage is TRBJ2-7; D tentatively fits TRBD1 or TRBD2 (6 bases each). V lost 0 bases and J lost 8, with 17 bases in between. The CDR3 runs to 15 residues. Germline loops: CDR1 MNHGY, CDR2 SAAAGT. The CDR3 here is CASSYSSFLGGQQYF. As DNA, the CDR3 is TGTGCCAGCAGTTACTCGTCCTTCTTGGGGGGCCAGCAGTACTTC.

The CDR3 region is CASSITGTPLDLNEQFF. The CDR3 region has the DNA TGTGCCAGTAGTATAACCGGGACTCCACTCGACTTGAATGAGCAGTTCTTC. The chain employs TRBV19 and TRBJ2-1; D is possibly TRBD2 (6 bases). The CDR3 loop spans 17 amino acids. The V gene's germline CDR1 is LNHDA and CDR2 SQIVND (reference sequence). The V and J ends lost 2 bases and 7 bases respectively, with 21 bases between them.

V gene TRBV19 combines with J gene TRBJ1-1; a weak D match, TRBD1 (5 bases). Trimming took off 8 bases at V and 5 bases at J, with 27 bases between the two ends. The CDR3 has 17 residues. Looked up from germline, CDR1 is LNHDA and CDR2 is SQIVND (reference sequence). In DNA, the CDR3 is TGTGCCAGTGGAGTATACCCCGCAGGGTCAAGAAAGACTGAAGCTTTCTTT. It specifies CASGVYPAGSRKTEAFF.

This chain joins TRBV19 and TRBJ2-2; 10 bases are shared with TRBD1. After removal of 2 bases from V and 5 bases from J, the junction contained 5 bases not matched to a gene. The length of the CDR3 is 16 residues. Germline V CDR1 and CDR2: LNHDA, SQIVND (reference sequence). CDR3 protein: CASSIRDRGGTGELFF. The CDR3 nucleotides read TGTGCCAGTAGTATAAGGGACAGGGGAGGAACCGGGGAGCTGTTTTTT.

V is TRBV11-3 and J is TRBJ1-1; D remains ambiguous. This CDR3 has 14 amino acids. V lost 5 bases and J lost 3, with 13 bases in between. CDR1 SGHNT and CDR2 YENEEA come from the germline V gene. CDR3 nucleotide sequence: TGTGCCAGCAGCCTCAGGATGGGCGACACTGAAGCTTTCTTT. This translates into CASSLRMGDTEAFF.

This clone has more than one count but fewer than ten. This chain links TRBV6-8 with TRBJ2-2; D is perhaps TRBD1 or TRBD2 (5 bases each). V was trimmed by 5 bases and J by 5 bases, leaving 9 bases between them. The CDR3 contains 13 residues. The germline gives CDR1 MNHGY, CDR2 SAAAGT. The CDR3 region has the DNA TGTGCCAGCAGTCGGGACCAAACCGGGGAGCTGTTTTTT. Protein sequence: CASSRDQTGELFF.

In DNA form, the CDR3 reads TGCGCCAGCAGGGACCCAGGACAGGGGGCCCATGAAAAACTGTTTTTT. Its translation is CASRDPGQGAHEKLFF. J is TRBJ1-4 and V is TRBV10-2; 11 bases line up with TRBD1. V lost 6 bases to trimming and J lost 6 bases; unmatched junction nucleotides: 9. This CDR3 is built from 16 residues. CDR1 is WSHSY and CDR2 is SAAADI in the germline V gene.

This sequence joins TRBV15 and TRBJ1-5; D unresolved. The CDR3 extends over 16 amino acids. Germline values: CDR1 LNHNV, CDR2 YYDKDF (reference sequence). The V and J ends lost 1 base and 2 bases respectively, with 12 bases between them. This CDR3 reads CATSRGPGKGNQPQHF. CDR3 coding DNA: TGTGCCACCAGCAGAGGACCGGGGAAAGGCAATCAGCCCCAGCATTTT.

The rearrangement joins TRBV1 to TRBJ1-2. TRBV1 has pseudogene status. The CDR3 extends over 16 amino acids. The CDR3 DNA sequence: TGCGCCAGCAGCCAAGATCCCGGAGGAACTAACTATGGCTACACCTTC. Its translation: CASSQDPGGTNYGYTF.

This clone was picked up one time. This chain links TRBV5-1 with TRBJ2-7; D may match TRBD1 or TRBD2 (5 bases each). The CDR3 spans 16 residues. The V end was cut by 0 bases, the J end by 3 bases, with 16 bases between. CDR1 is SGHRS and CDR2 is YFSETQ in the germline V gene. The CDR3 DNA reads TGCGCCAGCAGCTTGGTTTCGGGGACCTCGGGCTACGAGCAGTACTTC. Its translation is CASSLVSGTSGYEQYF.

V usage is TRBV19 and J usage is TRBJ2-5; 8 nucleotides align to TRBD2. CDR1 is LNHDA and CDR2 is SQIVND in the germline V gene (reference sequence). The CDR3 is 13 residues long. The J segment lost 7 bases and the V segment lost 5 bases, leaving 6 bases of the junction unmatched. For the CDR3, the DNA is TGTGCCAGTAGTGGACTGGCGGGGGGGACCCAGTACTTC. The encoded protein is CASSGLAGGTQYF.

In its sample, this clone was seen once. In DNA form, the CDR3 reads TGCGCCAGCACGACGACTAGCGGGAGCGTTGATGCAGATACGCAGTATTTT. It translates to CASTTTSGSVDADTQYF. The chain couples TRBV5-1 to TRBJ2-3; TRBD2 agrees at 12 bases. Germline V gene data show CDR1 as SGHRS and CDR2 as YFSETQ. The ends lost 6 bases at V and 4 bases at J; junction bases unmatched: 12. This CDR3 region has 17 residues.

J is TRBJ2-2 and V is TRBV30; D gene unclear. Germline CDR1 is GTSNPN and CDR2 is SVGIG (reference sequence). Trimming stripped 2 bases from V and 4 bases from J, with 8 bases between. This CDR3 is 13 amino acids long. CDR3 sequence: CAWSTRLTGELFF. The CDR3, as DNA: TGTGCCTGGAGTACACGACTCACCGGGGAGCTGTTTTTT.